The rows below give T cell receptor beta chains drawn from one sample of a study of OX40 agonist ivuxolimab in advanced cancers. Produced via immunoSEQ multiplex PCR; TCRdb's table is partial and in-frame only. The top ten clones hold about 0.17% of a sample with 100,000 to 110,000 clones, roughly 90% of them seen once. This specimen was CD4+ or CD8+ T cells sorted from blood, taken in a trial of the OX40 agonist ivuxolimab. The origin of the receptors is an adult with an advanced solid tumor such as melanoma, head and neck, liver or kidney cancer. CDR3s include the opening cysteine and the closing phenylalanine or tryptophan. Each record gives: CDR3 protein, V gene, D gene, J gene, clone size. A D gene is named only where the DNA matches it firmly. The size entry is marked missing in some rows and otherwise reads once, few, many or a size class.

CASSPRTSGSTDTQYF	TRBV18	TRBD2	TRBJ2-3	NA
CASPKYPEQYF	TRBV7-7	NA	TRBJ2-7	NA
CATQRYTGGSNYGYTF	TRBV21-1	NA	TRBJ1-2	NA
CASSLNPGSSQETQYF	TRBV7-3	NA	TRBJ2-5	NA
CSVGGDGYTF	TRBV29-1	NA	TRBJ1-2	NA
CASRDTGGGGELFF	TRBV6-5	NA	TRBJ2-2	NA
CASSFQGGTEQYF	TRBV6-6	TRBD2	TRBJ2-7	NA
CASSLFGTGGQETQYF	TRBV28	TRBD1	TRBJ2-5	NA
CASSLRAYNEQFF	TRBV11-2	NA	TRBJ2-1	NA
CASSSGTRTTGELFF	TRBV5-8	TRBD2	TRBJ2-2	NA
CASSLELTNYGYTF	TRBV7-9	NA	TRBJ1-2	NA
CASSFLGQVQETQYF	TRBV7-3	TRBD1	TRBJ2-5	NA
CASSIDRGADQPQHF	TRBV19	TRBD1	TRBJ1-5	NA
CASSLAGLNTEAFF	TRBV11-2	NA	TRBJ1-1	NA
CSVRGSLGGGEQYF	TRBV29-1	TRBD2	TRBJ2-7	few
CASSQVSGSVGELFF	TRBV27	TRBD2	TRBJ2-2	NA
CASSLAAAGPTDTQYF	TRBV5-1	NA	TRBJ2-3	NA
CATSRGGGKPSTDTQYF	TRBV15	TRBD2	TRBJ2-3	NA
CASSQIGGSEEAFF	TRBV4-1	NA	TRBJ1-1	few
CASSMGPSGAATYEQYF	TRBV5-1	NA	TRBJ2-7	NA
CASSSTGPETQYF	TRBV5-6	TRBD1	TRBJ2-5	NA
CASREIETQYF	TRBV5-1	NA	TRBJ2-5	NA
CASSTRATDTQYF	TRBV6-5	NA	TRBJ2-3	NA
CASSPTTGGSYEQYF	TRBV19	TRBD1	TRBJ2-7	NA
CASSVGLNTGELFF	TRBV6-5	NA	TRBJ2-2	NA
CASSLGAGANVLTF	TRBV28	NA	TRBJ2-6	NA
CSVPAGAGAEAFF	TRBV29-1	NA	TRBJ1-1	NA
CASSLRFGDSGNTIYF	TRBV7-8	NA	TRBJ1-3	NA
CAWSVLFRGRTSSGANVLTF	TRBV30	NA	TRBJ2-6	NA
CASSEDFAGTREAFF	TRBV2	NA	TRBJ1-1	NA
CASRIGPGNQPQHF	TRBV2	NA	TRBJ1-5	NA
CASSLGVETQYF	TRBV5-1	NA	TRBJ2-5	NA
CASSIGDRSSTLHF	TRBV19	TRBD1	TRBJ1-6	NA
CASSLRLTDTQYF	TRBV10-1	NA	TRBJ2-3	NA
CASSLASGNTIYF	TRBV7-2	NA	TRBJ1-3	NA
CASTLEGILNTEAFF	TRBV6-1	NA	TRBJ1-1	once
CASSLGTGLPRNQPQHF	TRBV7-9	TRBD1	TRBJ1-5	NA
CASSLDLGAGVGETQYF	TRBV5-6	TRBD2	TRBJ2-5	NA
CASSLVGGRTGELFF	TRBV5-6	NA	TRBJ2-2	NA
CASSGPRGNQPQHF	TRBV6-1	NA	TRBJ1-5	NA
CASSRSGGPTGGELFF	TRBV6-6	TRBD2	TRBJ2-2	NA
CASAGGLGSPLHF	TRBV9	TRBD1	TRBJ1-6	NA
CASSVSLRETQYF	TRBV9	NA	TRBJ2-5	NA
CASSQGDGGYGYTF	TRBV4-1	NA	TRBJ1-2	NA
CSAKQTNEQFF	TRBV20-1	NA	TRBJ2-1	NA
CASSPRGLNEQFF	TRBV5-4	NA	TRBJ2-1	once
CASSGVGVGSPLHF	TRBV25-1	NA	TRBJ1-6	NA
CASSGSGREQYF	TRBV6-1	NA	TRBJ2-7	NA
CASSPFFGQGADTEAFF	TRBV5-4	TRBD1	TRBJ1-1	once
CASSLEGNEQYF	TRBV5-1	NA	TRBJ2-7	once